These 26 T cell receptor beta chains share one sample of origin, sequenced in a study of blood T cell repertoires in COVID-19. This table comes from immunoSEQ multiplex PCR, and its TCRdb copy is limited to in-frame clones, with some not included. In the table there are some 120,000 clones, roughly four fifths of which are singletons. Sequenced: peripheral blood. The receptors were sampled from a man in his 70s with active or convalescent COVID-19.

The CDR3 sequence: CASSTTRSRGATDTQYF. DNA for the CDR3: TGTGCCAGCAGCACAACCAGATCGCGGGGGGCCACAGATACGCAGTATTTT. V usage is TRBV11-3 and J usage is TRBJ2-3; TRBD2 matches 8 bases. The CDR3 contains 17 residues. V lost 5 bases to trimming and J lost 2 bases; unmatched junction nucleotides: 12. CDR1 is SGHNT, CDR2 YENEEA, per germline.

This sequence joins TRBV6-5 and TRBJ1-2, with 9 nucleotides matching TRBD1. The CDR3 sequence is 14 residues long. Trimming removed 5 bases from V and 5 bases from J; junction bases left unmatched: 6. The germline gives CDR1 MNHEY, CDR2 SVGAGI. In nucleotides, the CDR3 is TGTGCCAGCAGTCCCACGACAGGGGGTTATGGCTACACCTTC. Protein product: CASSPTTGGYGYTF.

V gene TRBV4-1 combines with J gene TRBJ2-3, with D maybe TRBD1 (5 bases). V was cut by 1 base and J by 1 base, with 9 bases left in between. The CDR3 totals 15 residues. The germline V gene has CDR1 MGHRA and CDR2 YSYEKL. CDR3 amino acids: CASSQAGWGTDTQYF. As DNA, the CDR3 is TGCGCCAGCAGCCAAGCAGGGTGGGGCACAGATACGCAGTATTTT.

The chain employs TRBV15 and TRBJ2-7; 8 bases are a match to TRBD1. This CDR3 has 14 residues. The J segment lost 5 bases and the V segment lost 7 bases, leaving 10 bases of the junction unmatched. Germline V gene lookup returns CDR1 LNHNV and CDR2 YYDKDF (reference sequence). The CDR3 here is CATTQGADQDEQYF. CDR3 DNA: TGTGCCACCACCCAGGGGGCGGATCAGGACGAGCAGTACTTC.

J is TRBJ2-1 and V is TRBV5-6; possibly TRBD1 for D (5 bases). V gave up 5 bases and J gave up 3 bases, with 15 bases separating them. This CDR3 has 15 residues. Germline values: CDR1 SGHDT, CDR2 YYEEEE. The CDR3 loop is CASSWGRGLYNEQFF. The CDR3 DNA reads TGTGCCAGCAGTTGGGGTAGGGGCCTCTACAATGAGCAGTTCTTC. Combining the CDR3 with reference TRBV5-6 and TRBJ2-1 gives the whole variable domain DAGVTQSPTHLIKTRGQQVTLRCSPKSGHDTVSWYQQALGQGPQFIFQYYEEEERQRGNFPDRFSGHQFPNYSSELNVNALLLGDSALYLCASSWGRGLYNEQFFGPGTRLTVL.

V and J are TRBV10-3 and TRBJ2-1; 14 positions match TRBD2. V gave up 6 bases and J gave up 7 bases; unmatched junction bases: 8. CDR3 length equals 16 residues. Per the germline V gene, CDR1 is ENHRY and CDR2 is SYGVKD. CDR3 nucleotide sequence: TGTGCCATCAGCGAGACGGGGACTAGCGGGAGTAATGAGCAGTTCTTC. As protein: CAISETGTSGSNEQFF.

The chain links TRBV15 to TRBJ2-7, with 9 bases aligning to TRBD1. CDR1 LNHNV and CDR2 YYDKDF come from the germline V gene (reference sequence). V shed 2 bases, J shed 5 bases, and the junction held 16 bases outside the gene matches. CDR3 size: 18 residues. The DNA for the CDR3 is TGTGCCACCAGCAGACCATACAGGGGGCAACCTTACCTGAACGAGCAGTACTTC. Residues: CATSRPYRGQPYLNEQYF.

The chain recombines TRBV7-9 with TRBJ2-1; TRBD2 matches 11 bases. The CDR3 is 15 residues long. Germline values: CDR1 SEHNR, CDR2 FQNEAQ (reference sequence). J gave up 5 bases and V 4 bases, and 4 bases lay outside the gene matches. CDR3: CASSSGTSGNNEQFF. The CDR3, as DNA: TGTGCCAGCAGCTCCGGGACTAGCGGCAACAATGAGCAGTTCTTC.

The chain couples TRBV30 to TRBJ2-5; 7 positions agree with TRBD2. Germline CDR1 GTSNPN, CDR2 SVGIG (reference sequence). V was pared by 0 bases and J by 7 bases, with 5 bases of the junction left unmatched. The CDR3 is 13 amino acids. The CDR3 region is CAWSVQPGGTQYF. CDR3 sequence (DNA): TGTGCCTGGAGTGTACAACCGGGGGGGACCCAGTACTTC. The variable domain in full, completed from reference TRBV30 and TRBJ2-5, reads SQTIHQWPATLVQPVGSPLSLECTVEGTSNPNLYWYRQAAGRGLQLLFYSVGIGQISSEVPQNLSASRPQDRQFILSSKKLLLSDSGFYLCAWSVQPGGTQYFGPGTRLLVL.

This clone was counted only a few times. J is TRBJ1-5 and V is TRBV27, with no clear D. The CDR3 runs 15 residues. Germline loops: CDR1 MNHEY, CDR2 SMNVEV (reference sequence). Trimming took off 5 bases at V and 1 base at J, with 12 bases between the two ends. CDR3 DNA sequence: TGTGCCAGCAGTAAACATGGTGAAAGCAATCAGCCCCAGCATTTT. Protein sequence: CASSKHGESNQPQHF.

This sequence joins TRBV16 and TRBJ2-7; no reliable D call. CDR1 and CDR2 (germline): KGHSY, FQNENV. There are 15 residues in the CDR3. The ends were cut back, 3 bases at V and 2 bases at J, with 14 bases in the middle. The CDR3 is CASSQSALGPYEQYF. CDR3 in DNA: TGTGCCAGCAGCCAGTCCGCTCTCGGTCCCTACGAGCAGTACTTC.

CDR3 nucleotides: TGTGCCAGTAGTATCGGAGCGACTAACACCTACGAGCAGTACTTC. Protein product: CASSIGATNTYEQYF. The V gene is TRBV19, the J gene TRBJ2-7; tentatively, D is TRBD2 (5 bases). There are 15 residues in the CDR3. CDR1 is LNHDA, CDR2 SQIVND, per germline (reference sequence). The V and J ends lost 3 bases and 2 bases respectively, with 14 bases between them.

The gene calls are TRBV2 and TRBJ1-1; possibly TRBD1 for D (6 bases). The CDR3 loop spans 13 amino acids. Germline V lookup: CDR1 SNHLY, CDR2 FYNNEI. The V and J ends lost 8 bases and 5 bases respectively, with 15 bases between them. The CDR3 spells CASRVDSWTEAFF. The CDR3 nucleotides read TGTGCCAGCCGGGTGGACAGTTGGACTGAAGCTTTCTTT.

V gene TRBV5-1 combines with J gene TRBJ2-3, with 11 bases matching TRBD2. The ends lost 4 bases at V and 2 bases at J; junction bases unmatched: 6. The CDR3 length is 16 residues. Germline V lookup: CDR1 SGHRS, CDR2 YFSETQ. The CDR3 region is CASSLGLADSTDTQYF. The CDR3 nucleotides are TGCGCCAGCAGCCTGGGACTAGCGGACTCCACAGATACGCAGTATTTT. The full variable domain, its missing parts supplied by reference TRBV5-1 and TRBJ2-3, is KAGVTQTPRYLIKTRGQQVTLSCSPISGHRSVSWYQQTPGQGLQFLFEYFSETQRNKGNFPGRFSGRQFSNSRSEMNVSTLELGDSALYLCASSLGLADSTDTQYFGPGTRLTVL.

The chain recombines TRBV3-1 (or the pseudogene TRBV3-2) with TRBJ1-1; a possible D gene is TRBD1 (5 bases). Trimming took off 2 bases at V and 8 bases at J, with 15 bases between the two ends. Germline V gene lookup returns CDR1 LGHDT and CDR2 YNNKEL (reference sequence). The CDR3 has 14 residues. The CDR3 loop reads CASSQLTGVSEAFF. Written as DNA, the CDR3 is TGTGCCAGCAGCCAACTCACGGGGGTGTCAGAAGCTTTCTTT.

V and J are TRBV5-5 and TRBJ1-2; D is undetermined. Trimming stripped 5 bases from V and 2 bases from J, with 13 bases between. The CDR3 contains 14 residues. From germline, CDR1 is SGHKS and CDR2 YYEKEE (reference sequence). DNA of the CDR3: TGTGCCAGCAGACAAAGTACGGGGAACTATGGCTACACCTTC. Its translation is CASRQSTGNYGYTF. Combining the CDR3 with reference TRBV5-5 and TRBJ1-2 gives the whole variable domain DAGVTQSPTHLIKTRGQQVTLRCSPISGHKSVSWYQQVLGQGPQFIFQYYEKEERGRGNFPDRFSARQFPNYSSELNVNALLLGDSALYLCASRQSTGNYGYTFGSGTRLTVV.

This clone was found once. The chain has TRBV3-1 (or the pseudogene TRBV3-2) and TRBJ2-3; 9 positions match TRBD2. Per the germline V gene, CDR1 is LGHDT and CDR2 is YNNKEL (reference sequence). This CDR3 has 14 residues. The ends lost 6 bases at V and 8 bases at J; junction bases unmatched: 9. The CDR3 reads CASRTSGDWGTQYF. CDR3 nucleotide sequence: TGTGCCAGCAGGACTAGCGGAGATTGGGGTACGCAGTATTTT.

The V gene is TRBV7-9, the J gene TRBJ1-3, with TRBD1 matching 9 bases. J was trimmed by 4 bases and V by 1 base; bases with no gene match: 8. In germline, CDR1 is SEHNR, CDR2 FQNEAQ (reference sequence). CDR3 size: 17 residues. This chain's CDR3 is CASSLEWGTGTGNTIYF. CDR3 sequence (DNA): TGTGCCAGCAGCTTAGAGTGGGGGACAGGGACCGGAAACACCATATATTTT.

This clone was counted once. The chain carries TRBV6-5 and TRBJ1-5; TRBD1 might be the D (6 bases). The CDR3 consists of 14 residues. Trimming removed 7 bases from V and 5 bases from J, with 15 bases in between. Germline CDR1 and CDR2: MNHEY and SVGAGI. This chain's CDR3 is CASKTTQGDQPQHF. CDR3 nucleotide sequence: TGTGCCAGCAAAACAACACAGGGAGATCAGCCCCAGCATTTT.

The sample holds a few counts of this clone. V gene TRBV2 combines with J gene TRBJ1-1, with 7 bases fitting TRBD1. Germline trimming cut 2 bases from V and 1 base from J; bases unmatched to any gene: 4. The CDR3 is 15 residues long. The germline V gene encodes CDR1 SNHLY and CDR2 FYNNEI. CDR3 residues: CASSETGAGNTEAFF. The CDR3 coding sequence is TGTGCCAGCAGTGAAACAGGGGCTGGGAACACTGAAGCTTTCTTT.

CDR3 nucleotide sequence: TGCATGCCGAAGGAGGATGGGGGCTACACCTTC. It translates to CMPKEDGGYTF. This chain connects TRBV20-1 to TRBJ1-2; D ambiguous. Germline assignment: CDR1 DFQATT and CDR2 SNEGSKA (reference sequence). The CDR3 consists of 11 residues.

The V gene is TRBV6-5, the J gene TRBJ2-7, with 10 bases matching TRBD1. The CDR3 length is 15 residues. Germline V gene data show CDR1 as MNHEY and CDR2 as SVGAGI. J was trimmed by 4 bases and V by 6 bases; bases with no gene match: 9. The CDR3 here is CASRTTAGQGYEQYF. CDR3 DNA sequence: TGTGCCAGCAGAACCACGGCGGGACAGGGGTACGAGCAGTACTTC.

In its sample, this clone was seen once. This chain links TRBV29-1 with TRBJ1-1; 7 positions agree with TRBD1. V was pared by 6 bases and J by 1 base, with 2 bases of the junction left unmatched. The CDR3 spans 12 residues. Germline lookup yields CDR1 SQVTM and CDR2 ANQGSEA. DNA for the CDR3: TGCAGCGTGAACAGGGGGAACACTGAAGCTTTCTTT. This codes for CSVNRGNTEAFF.

This clone was observed once. The rearrangement uses TRBV6-5 and TRBJ1-6; no firm D call. V was cut by 4 bases and J by 5 bases, with 9 bases left in between. Germline V gives CDR1 MNHEY, CDR2 SVGAGI. The CDR3 runs to 14 residues. The CDR3 nucleotides read TGTGCCAGCAGTTTGACAATGGATAATTCACCCCTCCACTTT. Translating it yields CASSLTMDNSPLHF.

The chain links TRBV2 to TRBJ1-2; a weak D match, TRBD1 (5 bases). The germline CDR1 and CDR2 sequences are SNHLY and FYNNEI. The CDR3 is 17 residues long. Deletions cut 1 base from V and 0 bases from J, with 15 bases between. The CDR3 DNA reads TGTGCCAGCAGTGAAGAGGGACTATCCACGCCTAACTATGGCTACACCTTC. Translated: CASSEEGLSTPNYGYTF. Combining the CDR3 with reference TRBV2 and TRBJ1-2 gives the whole variable domain EPEVTQTPSHQVTQMGQEVILRCVPISNHLYFYWYRQILGQKVEFLVSFYNNEISEKSEIFDDQFSVERPDGSNFTLKIRSTKLEDSAMYFCASSEEGLSTPNYGYTFGSGTRLTVV.

V usage is TRBV5-4 and J usage is TRBJ1-6; no firm D call. Germline CDR1 SGHNT, CDR2 YYREEE (reference sequence). V lost 2 bases, J lost 8 bases, and 14 bases lay in between. The CDR3 consists of 15 residues. CDR3 residues: CASSFGGNPDSPLHF. DNA for the CDR3: TGTGCCAGCAGCTTTGGCGGGAACCCCGATTCACCCCTCCACTTT.